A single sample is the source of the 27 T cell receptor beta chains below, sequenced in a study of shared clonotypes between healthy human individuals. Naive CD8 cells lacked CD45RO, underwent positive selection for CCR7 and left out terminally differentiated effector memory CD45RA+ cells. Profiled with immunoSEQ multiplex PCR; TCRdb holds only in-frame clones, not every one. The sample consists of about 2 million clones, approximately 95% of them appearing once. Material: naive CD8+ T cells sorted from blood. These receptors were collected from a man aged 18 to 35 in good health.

The CDR3 region is CASSLVTGQGNQPQHF. The CDR3 DNA reads TGTGCCAGCAGCTTAGTTACAGGGCAGGGCAATCAGCCCCAGCATTTT. The rearrangement links TRBV7-9 to TRBJ1-5; tentative D call: TRBD1 (6 bases). The germline V gene has CDR1 SEHNR and CDR2 FQNEAQ (reference sequence). This CDR3 is built from 16 residues. V was cut by 1 base and J by 2 bases, with 12 bases left in between.

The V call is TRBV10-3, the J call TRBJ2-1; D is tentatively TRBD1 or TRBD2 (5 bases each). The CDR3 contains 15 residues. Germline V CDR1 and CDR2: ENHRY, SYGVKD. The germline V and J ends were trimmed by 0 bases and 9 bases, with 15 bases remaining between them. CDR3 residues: CAISESWTRDREQFF. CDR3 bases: TGTGCCATCAGTGAGTCTTGGACCCGGGACCGTGAGCAGTTCTTC.

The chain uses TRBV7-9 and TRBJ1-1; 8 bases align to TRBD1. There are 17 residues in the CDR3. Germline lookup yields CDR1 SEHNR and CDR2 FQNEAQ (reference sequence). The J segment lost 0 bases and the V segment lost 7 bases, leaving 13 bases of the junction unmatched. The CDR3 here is CASIDLSRGLMNTEAFF. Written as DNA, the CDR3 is TGTGCCAGCATCGACTTGTCCAGGGGGCTAATGAACACTGAAGCTTTCTTT.

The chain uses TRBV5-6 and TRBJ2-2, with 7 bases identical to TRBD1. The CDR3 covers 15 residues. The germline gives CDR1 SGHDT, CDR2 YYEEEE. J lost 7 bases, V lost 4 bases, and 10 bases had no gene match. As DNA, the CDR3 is TGTGCCAGCAGCCATGACAGGGTCCACCTCGGGGAGCTGTTTTTT. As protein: CASSHDRVHLGELFF.

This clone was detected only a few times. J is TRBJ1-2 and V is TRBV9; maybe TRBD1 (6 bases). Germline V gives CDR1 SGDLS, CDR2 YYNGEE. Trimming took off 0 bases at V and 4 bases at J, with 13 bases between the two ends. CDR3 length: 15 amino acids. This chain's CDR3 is CASSVGGGGGYGYTF. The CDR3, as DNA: TGTGCCAGCAGCGTAGGAGGGGGTGGTGGCTATGGCTACACCTTC.

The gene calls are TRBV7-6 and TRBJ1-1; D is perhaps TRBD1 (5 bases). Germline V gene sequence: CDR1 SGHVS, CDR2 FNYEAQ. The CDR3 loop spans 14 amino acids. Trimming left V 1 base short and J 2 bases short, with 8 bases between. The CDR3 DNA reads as TGTGCCAGCAGCTTAGGGGGGTCCAACACTGAAGCTTTCTTT. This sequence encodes CASSLGGSNTEAFF.

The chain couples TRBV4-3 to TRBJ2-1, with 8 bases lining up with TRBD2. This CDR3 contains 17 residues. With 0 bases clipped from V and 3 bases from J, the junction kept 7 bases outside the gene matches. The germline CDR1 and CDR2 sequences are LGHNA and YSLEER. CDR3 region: CASSQDLGLGFYNEQFF. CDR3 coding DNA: TGCGCCAGCAGCCAAGATTTGGGACTAGGATTCTACAATGAGCAGTTCTTC.

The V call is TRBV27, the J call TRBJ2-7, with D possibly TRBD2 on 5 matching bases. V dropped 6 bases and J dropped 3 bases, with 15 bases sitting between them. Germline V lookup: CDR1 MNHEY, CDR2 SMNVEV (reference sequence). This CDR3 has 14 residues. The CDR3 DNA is TGTGCCAGCAGCCTTCTGGGAGCGCTCTACGAGCAGTACTTC. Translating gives CASSLLGALYEQYF.

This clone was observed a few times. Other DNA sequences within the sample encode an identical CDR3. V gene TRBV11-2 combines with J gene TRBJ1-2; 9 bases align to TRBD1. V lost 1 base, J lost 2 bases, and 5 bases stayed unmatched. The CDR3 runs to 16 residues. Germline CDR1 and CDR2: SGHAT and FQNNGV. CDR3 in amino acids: CASSLGGQGGNYGYTF. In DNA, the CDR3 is TGTGCCAGCAGCTTAGGGGGACAGGGCGGGAACTATGGCTACACCTTC.

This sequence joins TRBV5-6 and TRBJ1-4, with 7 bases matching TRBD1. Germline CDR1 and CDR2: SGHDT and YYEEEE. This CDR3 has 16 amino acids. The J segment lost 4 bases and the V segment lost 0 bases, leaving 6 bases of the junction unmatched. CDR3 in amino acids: CASSLGMTGFNEKLFF. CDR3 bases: TGTGCCAGCAGCTTGGGGATGACAGGGTTTAATGAAAAACTGTTTTTT.

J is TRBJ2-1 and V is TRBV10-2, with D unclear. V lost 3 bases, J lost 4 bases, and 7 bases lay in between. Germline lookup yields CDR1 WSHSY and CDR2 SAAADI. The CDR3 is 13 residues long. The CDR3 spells CASSDTEYNEQFF. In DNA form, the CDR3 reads TGCGCCAGCAGTGACACAGAATACAATGAGCAGTTCTTC.

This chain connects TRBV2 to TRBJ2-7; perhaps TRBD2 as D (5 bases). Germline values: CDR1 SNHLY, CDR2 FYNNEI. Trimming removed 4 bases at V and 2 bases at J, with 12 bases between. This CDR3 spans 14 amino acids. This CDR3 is CASSAGRHTYEQYF. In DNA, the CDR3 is TGTGCCAGCAGTGCGGGAAGACACACCTACGAGCAGTACTTC. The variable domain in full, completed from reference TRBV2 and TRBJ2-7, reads EPEVTQTPSHQVTQMGQEVILRCVPISNHLYFYWYRQILGQKVEFLVSFYNNEISEKSEIFDDQFSVERPDGSNFTLKIRSTKLEDSAMYFCASSAGRHTYEQYFGPGTRLTVT.

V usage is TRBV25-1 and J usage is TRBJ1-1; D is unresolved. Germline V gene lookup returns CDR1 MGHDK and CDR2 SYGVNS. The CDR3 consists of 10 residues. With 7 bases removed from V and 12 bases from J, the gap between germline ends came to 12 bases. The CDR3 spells CASNEGITFF. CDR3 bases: TGTGCCAGCAACGAGGGAATAACTTTCTTT.

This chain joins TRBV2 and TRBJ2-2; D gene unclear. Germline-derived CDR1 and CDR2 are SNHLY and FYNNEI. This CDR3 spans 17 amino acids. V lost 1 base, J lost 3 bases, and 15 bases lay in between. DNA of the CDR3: TGTGCCAGCAGTGAAGATGGTAAGGCAGTCCACACCGGGGAGCTGTTTTTT. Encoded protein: CASSEDGKAVHTGELFF.

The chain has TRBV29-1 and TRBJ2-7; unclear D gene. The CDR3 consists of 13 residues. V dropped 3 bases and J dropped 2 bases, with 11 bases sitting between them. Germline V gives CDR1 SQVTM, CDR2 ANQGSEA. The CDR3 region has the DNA TGCAGCGTTGAGACACTTTACACCTACGAGCAGTACTTC. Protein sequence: CSVETLYTYEQYF.

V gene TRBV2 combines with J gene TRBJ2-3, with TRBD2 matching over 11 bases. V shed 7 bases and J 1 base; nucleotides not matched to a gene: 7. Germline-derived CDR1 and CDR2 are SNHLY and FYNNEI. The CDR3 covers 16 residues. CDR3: CASIGLAGRGTDTQYF. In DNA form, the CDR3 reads TGTGCCAGCATTGGACTAGCGGGTAGGGGCACAGATACGCAGTATTTT.

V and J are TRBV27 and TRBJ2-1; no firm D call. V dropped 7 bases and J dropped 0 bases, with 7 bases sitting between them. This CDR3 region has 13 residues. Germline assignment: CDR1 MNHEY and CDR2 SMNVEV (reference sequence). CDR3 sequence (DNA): TGTGCCAGCATACCCAGCTCCTACAATGAGCAGTTCTTC. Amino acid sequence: CASIPSSYNEQFF.

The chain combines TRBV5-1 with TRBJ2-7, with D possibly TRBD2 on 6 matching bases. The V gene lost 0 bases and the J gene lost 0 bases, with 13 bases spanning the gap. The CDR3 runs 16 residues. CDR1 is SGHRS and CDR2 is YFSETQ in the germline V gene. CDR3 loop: CASSLGDSGNSYEQYF. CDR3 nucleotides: TGCGCCAGCAGCTTGGGGGATAGCGGTAACTCCTACGAGCAGTACTTC.

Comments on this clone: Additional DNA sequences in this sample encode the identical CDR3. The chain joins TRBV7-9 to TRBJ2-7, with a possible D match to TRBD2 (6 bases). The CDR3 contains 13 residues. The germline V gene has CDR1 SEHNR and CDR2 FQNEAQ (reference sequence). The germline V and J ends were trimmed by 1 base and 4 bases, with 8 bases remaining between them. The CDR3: CASSLVSGYEQYF. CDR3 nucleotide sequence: TGTGCCAGCAGCTTAGTAAGCGGGTACGAGCAGTACTTC.

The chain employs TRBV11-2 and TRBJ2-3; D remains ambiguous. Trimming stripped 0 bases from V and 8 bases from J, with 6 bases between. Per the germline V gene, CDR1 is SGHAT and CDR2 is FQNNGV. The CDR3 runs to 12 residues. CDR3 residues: CASSLDPSTQYF. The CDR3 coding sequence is TGTGCCAGCAGCTTAGATCCTAGTACGCAGTATTTT. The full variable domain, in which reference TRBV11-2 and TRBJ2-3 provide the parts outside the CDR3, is EAGVAQSPRYKIIEKRQSVAFWCNPISGHATLYWYQQILGQGPKLLIQFQNNGVVDDSQLPKDRFSAERLKGVDSTLKIQPAKLEDSAVYLCASSLDPSTQYFGPGTRLTVL.

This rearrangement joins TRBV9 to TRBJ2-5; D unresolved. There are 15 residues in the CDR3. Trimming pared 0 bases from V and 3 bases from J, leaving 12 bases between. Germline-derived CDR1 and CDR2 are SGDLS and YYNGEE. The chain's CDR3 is CASSVGGVREETQYF. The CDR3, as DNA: TGTGCCAGCAGCGTAGGTGGGGTAAGAGAAGAGACCCAGTACTTC.

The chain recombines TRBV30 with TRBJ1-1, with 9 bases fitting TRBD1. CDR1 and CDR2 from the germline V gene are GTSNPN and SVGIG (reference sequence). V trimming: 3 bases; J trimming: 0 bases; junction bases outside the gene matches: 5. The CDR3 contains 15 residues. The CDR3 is CAWRDRGLMNTEAFF. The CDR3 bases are TGTGCCTGGAGGGACAGGGGATTAATGAACACTGAAGCTTTCTTT.

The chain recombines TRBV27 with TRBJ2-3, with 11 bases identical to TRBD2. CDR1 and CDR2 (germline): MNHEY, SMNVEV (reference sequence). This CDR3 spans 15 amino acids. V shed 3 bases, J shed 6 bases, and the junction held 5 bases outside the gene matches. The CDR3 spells CASSLQGLAADTQYF. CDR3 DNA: TGTGCCAGCAGTTTGCAGGGACTAGCGGCTGATACGCAGTATTTT.

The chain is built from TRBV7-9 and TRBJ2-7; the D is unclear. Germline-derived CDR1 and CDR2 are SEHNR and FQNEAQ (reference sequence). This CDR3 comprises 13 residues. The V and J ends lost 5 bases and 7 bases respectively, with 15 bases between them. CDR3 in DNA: TGTGCCAGCAGCCCGAGGACCTTGGGGGAGCAGTACTTC. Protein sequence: CASSPRTLGEQYF.

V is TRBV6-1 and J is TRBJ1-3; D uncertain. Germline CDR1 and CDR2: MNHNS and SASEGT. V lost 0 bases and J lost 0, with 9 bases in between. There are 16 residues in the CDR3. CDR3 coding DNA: TGTGCCAGCAGTGAAGCGGGAGTCTACTCTGGAAACACCATATATTTT. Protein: CASSEAGVYSGNTIYF.

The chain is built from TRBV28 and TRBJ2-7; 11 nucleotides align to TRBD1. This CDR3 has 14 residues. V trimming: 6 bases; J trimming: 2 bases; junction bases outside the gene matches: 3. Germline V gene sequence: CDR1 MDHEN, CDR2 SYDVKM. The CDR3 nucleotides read TGTGCCAGCAGACGGACAGGGGGCACCTACGAGCAGTACTTC. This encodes CASRRTGGTYEQYF.

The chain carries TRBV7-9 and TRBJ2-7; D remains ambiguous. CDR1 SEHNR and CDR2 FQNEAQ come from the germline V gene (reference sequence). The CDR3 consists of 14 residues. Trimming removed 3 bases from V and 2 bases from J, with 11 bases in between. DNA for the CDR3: TGTGCCAGCAGCTTTTTCAGCCTCCCCTACGAGCAGTACTTC. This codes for CASSFFSLPYEQYF.